The 30 T cell receptor beta chains given below trace back to one sample, sequenced in a study of T cell changes during pregnancy in multiple sclerosis. Clones were read by immunoSEQ multiplex PCR, and TCRdb kept only the in-frame ones, dropping some. Of around 52,000 clones in the sample, around 92% are singletons; the top ten hold approximately 0.21%. The material was CD4+ T cells from peripheral blood mononuclear cells, obtained in the second trimester of pregnancy. The receptor source for this set is a female donor with multiple sclerosis, enrolled in a pregnancy study.

V usage is TRBV29-1 and J usage is TRBJ2-5, with 11 bases matching TRBD2. The DNA matches TRBJ2-7 better at its end, which makes the J call doubtful. This CDR3 is built from 15 residues. CDR1 and CDR2 (germline): SQVTM, ANQGSEA. CDR3 amino acids: CSVEEVTSGAYEQYF. The CDR3 DNA follows: TGCAGCGTTGAAGAGGTGACTAGCGGGGCCTACGAGCAGTACTTC.

The rearrangement joins TRBV28 to TRBJ1-1; 9 nucleotides align to TRBD1. J gave up 5 bases and V 6 bases, and 13 bases lay outside the gene matches. Germline lookup yields CDR1 MDHEN and CDR2 SYDVKM. The CDR3 extends over 16 amino acids. The CDR3 region is CASRAPVQGAKTEAFF. CDR3 sequence (DNA): TGTGCCAGCAGGGCCCCCGTACAGGGGGCGAAGACTGAAGCTTTCTTT.

Written as DNA, the CDR3 is TGCGCCAGCAGCTCCCTAGCGGGTGGGAGCACAGATACGCAGTATTTT. Encoded protein: CASSSLAGGSTDTQYF. The rearrangement joins TRBV5-1 to TRBJ2-3; TRBD2 matches at 8 bases. This CDR3 comprises 16 residues. V shed 3 bases and J 0 bases; nucleotides not matched to a gene: 6. The germline V gene has CDR1 SGHRS and CDR2 YFSETQ. The full variable domain, with the rest looked up from reference TRBV5-1 and TRBJ2-3, is KAGVTQTPRYLIKTRGQQVTLSCSPISGHRSVSWYQQTPGQGLQFLFEYFSETQRNKGNFPGRFSGRQFSNSRSEMNVSTLELGDSALYLCASSSLAGGSTDTQYFGPGTRLTVL.

The chain couples TRBV5-1 to TRBJ2-2; a possible D gene is TRBD2 (6 bases). Looked up from germline, CDR1 is SGHRS and CDR2 is YFSETQ. Trimming pared 4 bases from V and 0 bases from J, leaving 13 bases between. The CDR3 sequence is 16 residues long. CDR3: CASSPRTTSNTGELFF. CDR3 bases: TGCGCCAGCAGCCCCCGGACTACCTCGAACACCGGGGAGCTGTTTTTT.

The CDR3 spells CASSPRSQGENTIYF. DNA of the CDR3: TGTGCCAGCAGCCCGAGGAGTCAGGGGGAAAACACCATATATTTT. The chain carries TRBV6-6 and TRBJ1-3, with 7 bases matching TRBD1. The CDR3 is made up of 15 amino acids. Germline CDR1 MNHNY, CDR2 SVGAGI (reference sequence). V trimming: 6 bases; J trimming: 6 bases; junction bases outside the gene matches: 11.

The chain employs TRBV9 and TRBJ2-3, with 9 bases lining up with TRBD1. The CDR3 spans 13 residues. With 5 bases clipped from V and 5 bases from J, the junction kept 3 bases outside the gene matches. From germline, CDR1 is SGDLS and CDR2 YYNGEE. CDR3 DNA sequence: TGTGCCAGCAGTGGGACAGGGAGAGATACGCAGTATTTT. It specifies CASSGTGRDTQYF.

The genes are TRBV10-3 and TRBJ2-1, with a weak D call TRBD2 (7 bases). CDR3 size: 14 residues. The germline V and J ends were trimmed by 5 bases and 6 bases, with 14 bases remaining between them. From germline, CDR1 is ENHRY and CDR2 SYGVKD. The CDR3 loop reads CAISPQGGANEQFF. The CDR3 nucleotides read TGTGCCATCAGTCCACAGGGAGGGGCCAATGAGCAGTTCTTC.

Points on this clone: Other DNA sequences in this sample translate to the same CDR3. J is TRBJ2-7 and V is TRBV2; 8 bases match TRBD1. J gave up 3 bases and V 7 bases, and 2 bases lay outside the gene matches. Germline CDR1 and CDR2: SNHLY and FYNNEI. There are 12 residues in the CDR3. The CDR3 DNA sequence: TGTGCCAGCAACAGGGGGAGCTACGAGCAGTACTTC. Translating gives CASNRGSYEQYF.

This rearrangement joins TRBV27 to TRBJ1-5, with TRBD1 identical over 8 bases. V trimming: 5 bases; J trimming: 2 bases; junction bases outside the gene matches: 8. In germline, CDR1 is MNHEY, CDR2 SMNVEV (reference sequence). This CDR3 spans 16 amino acids. CDR3 amino acids: CASSLLPGQGNQPQHF. CDR3 nucleotide sequence: TGTGCCAGCAGTCTACTCCCGGGACAGGGCAATCAGCCCCAGCATTTT.

The chain has TRBV19 and TRBJ1-2; TRBD1 aligns across 7 bases. The germline V gene encodes CDR1 LNHDA and CDR2 SQIVND (reference sequence). The V segment lost 6 bases and the J segment 5 bases; nucleotides outside the gene matches: 6. This CDR3 comprises 13 residues. This CDR3 is CASSRDRLYGYTF. The CDR3, as DNA: TGTGCCAGTAGCCGGGACAGACTGTATGGCTACACCTTC.

The V and J genes are TRBV7-3 and TRBJ2-3, with 10 nucleotides matching TRBD1. Unmatched junction bases numbered 10, after V lost 4 bases and J lost 0 bases. Germline CDR1 SGHTA, CDR2 FQGTGA. The CDR3 has 18 residues. In DNA, the CDR3 is TGTGCCAGCAGCTCAGGCCCGACAGGGGGCTTAAGCACAGATACGCAGTATTTT. It is translated as CASSSGPTGGLSTDTQYF.

The CDR3, as DNA: TGTGCCAGCAGCATGCCGCAAGTAGGCAGGGGGAAGGTCTACGAGCAGTACTTC. It codes for CASSMPQVGRGKVYEQYF. The V call is TRBV13, the J call TRBJ2-7; 7 bases are shared with TRBD1. The germline V gene encodes CDR1 PRHDT and CDR2 FYEKMQ (reference sequence). There are 18 residues in the CDR3. J lost 3 bases, V lost 5 bases, and 19 bases had no gene match. The whole variable domain, remainder taken from reference TRBV13 and TRBJ2-7, is AAGVIQSPRHLIKEKRETATLKCYPIPRHDTVYWYQQGPGQDPQFLISFYEKMQSDKGSIPDRFSAQQFSDYHSELNMSSLELGDSALYFCASSMPQVGRGKVYEQYFGPGTRLTVT.

The chain links TRBV28 to TRBJ2-6; unclear D gene. The ends were cut back, 6 bases at V and 0 bases at J, with 12 bases in the middle. The V gene's germline CDR1 is MDHEN and CDR2 SYDVKM. This CDR3 has 16 amino acids. The CDR3 here is CASSPTFSSGANVLTF. The CDR3 DNA reads TGTGCCAGCAGCCCAACTTTTAGCTCTGGGGCCAACGTCCTGACTTTC.

V is TRBV18 and J is TRBJ2-1; D is ambiguous. Germline V gene lookup returns CDR1 KGHSH and CDR2 LQKENI. Trimming took off 0 bases at V and 0 bases at J, with 6 bases between the two ends. The CDR3 consists of 15 residues. This CDR3 reads CASSPPLPSYNEQFF. CDR3 in DNA: TGTGCCAGCTCACCACCTCTTCCCTCCTACAATGAGCAGTTCTTC. The whole variable domain, filled in from reference TRBV18 and TRBJ2-1, reads NAGVMQNPRHLVRRRGQEARLRCSPMKGHSHVYWYRQLPEEGLKFMVYLQKENIIDESGMPKERFSAEFPKEGPSILRIQQVVRGDSAAYFCASSPPLPSYNEQFFGPGTRLTVL.

This clone was found once. The chain links TRBV30 to TRBJ2-1; 8 bases map to TRBD2. CDR1 is GTSNPN, CDR2 SVGIG, per germline (reference sequence). J gave up 5 bases and V 5 bases, and 8 bases lay outside the gene matches. The CDR3 has 14 amino acids. The CDR3, as DNA: TGTGCCTGGGCGGGACTAGAACGCCACAATGAGCAGTTCTTC. This codes for CAWAGLERHNEQFF.

The V call is TRBV29-1, the J call TRBJ1-4, with a weak D call TRBD1 (6 bases). Germline CDR1 reads SQVTM; CDR2 reads ANQGSEA. There are 13 residues in the CDR3. V was trimmed by 6 bases and J by 0 bases, leaving 8 bases between them. DNA for the CDR3: TGCAGCGTCACAGGGCCAACTAATGAAAAACTGTTTTTT. Residues: CSVTGPTNEKLFF.

The chain has TRBV4-1 and TRBJ2-3; 7 nucleotides align to TRBD1. The CDR3 is 16 amino acids. The germline V gene has CDR1 MGHRA and CDR2 YSYEKL. V shed 6 bases and J 0 bases; nucleotides not matched to a gene: 9. The CDR3 sequence is CASSTLTGESTDTQYF. DNA for the CDR3: TGCGCCAGCAGTACGTTAACAGGGGAAAGCACAGATACGCAGTATTTT.

The V gene is TRBV28, the J gene TRBJ1-4; D is perhaps TRBD1 (6 bases). Trimming shortened V by 7 bases and J by 8 bases, and 26 bases separated the two germline ends. This CDR3 has 17 amino acids. Germline V CDR1 and CDR2: MDHEN, SYDVKM. CDR3 residues: CASTTYNGGPLGEKLFF. The CDR3 DNA reads as TGTGCCAGCACGACTTACAATGGGGGCCCCCTGGGGGAAAAACTGTTTTTT.

CDR3 loop: CASSLRGGGEAFF. Written as DNA, the CDR3 is TGCGCCAGCAGCTTGAGGGGAGGGGGTGAAGCTTTCTTT. The genes are TRBV5-1 and TRBJ1-1, with TRBD1 as a possible D gene (6 bases). This CDR3 contains 13 residues. Germline CDR1 SGHRS, CDR2 YFSETQ. V was cut by 1 base and J by 7 bases, with 11 bases left in between.

This clone was counted a few times. The chain has TRBV2 and TRBJ1-4; D ambiguous. From germline, CDR1 is SNHLY and CDR2 FYNNEI. This CDR3 contains 12 residues. Trimming removed 6 bases at V and 5 bases at J, with 7 bases between. In DNA, the CDR3 is TGTGCCAGCAGCCGGAGGAATGAAAAACTGTTTTTT. Encoded protein: CASSRRNEKLFF.

This clone appeared once. The chain links TRBV28 to TRBJ1-2, with D possibly TRBD1 on 5 matching bases. Per germline, CDR1 MDHEN and CDR2 SYDVKM. The CDR3 covers 13 residues. Trimming pared 2 bases from V and 4 bases from J, leaving 8 bases between. The CDR3 bases are TGTGCCAGCAGTTTACGACAGTCCTATGGCTACACCTTC. This gives the protein CASSLRQSYGYTF.

This CDR3 reads CASSDKMGARHSNQPQHF. DNA of the CDR3: TGTGCCAGCAGTGATAAAATGGGGGCGCGGCATAGCAATCAGCCCCAGCATTTT. V usage is TRBV2 and J usage is TRBJ1-5; D may be TRBD1 (6 bases). CDR3 length: 18 residues. Germline values: CDR1 SNHLY, CDR2 FYNNEI. The V end lost 3 bases, the J end lost 0 bases, and 18 bases lay between the germline ends. Full variable domain (rest looked up from reference TRBV2 and TRBJ1-5): EPEVTQTPSHQVTQMGQEVILRCVPISNHLYFYWYRQILGQKVEFLVSFYNNEISEKSEIFDDQFSVERPDGSNFTLKIRSTKLEDSAMYFCASSDKMGARHSNQPQHFGDGTRLSIL.

V is TRBV27 and J is TRBJ2-1; 7 bases are shared with TRBD2. The J segment lost 2 bases and the V segment lost 6 bases, leaving 7 bases of the junction unmatched. The CDR3 sequence is 15 residues long. The germline V gene has CDR1 MNHEY and CDR2 SMNVEV (reference sequence). CDR3 residues: CASRIGGRAYNEQFF. DNA for the CDR3: TGTGCCAGCAGAATTGGGGGGAGGGCCTACAATGAGCAGTTCTTC.

The chain carries TRBV5-1 and TRBJ2-7; 11 bases match TRBD1. J was trimmed by 0 bases and V by 3 bases; bases with no gene match: 2. The length of the CDR3 is 15 residues. Germline V CDR1 and CDR2: SGHRS, YFSETQ. The CDR3 is CASSSGQGVSYEQYF. CDR3 bases: TGCGCCAGCAGCTCGGGACAGGGGGTCTCCTACGAGCAGTACTTC.

The gene calls are TRBV19 and TRBJ1-1, with no clear D. Trimming took off 5 bases at V and 3 bases at J, with 13 bases between the two ends. This CDR3 has 14 amino acids. Germline loops: CDR1 LNHDA, CDR2 SQIVND (reference sequence). CDR3 loop: CASSVTYGDTEAFF. DNA for the CDR3: TGTGCCAGTAGTGTAACTTACGGGGACACTGAAGCTTTCTTT.

The chain links TRBV5-1 to TRBJ1-3; D is ambiguous. V was trimmed by 1 base and J by 1 base, leaving 12 bases between them. CDR3 length: 16 amino acids. CDR1 is SGHRS, CDR2 YFSETQ, per germline. The CDR3 reads CASSLRGQSSGNTIYF. In nucleotides, the CDR3 is TGCGCCAGCAGCTTGCGGGGTCAGAGTTCTGGAAACACCATATATTTT.

This clone occurred once. This chain links TRBV5-4 with TRBJ2-7; 9 nucleotides match TRBD1. Trimming took 0 bases from V and 4 from J; bases not matched to a gene: 8. This CDR3 has 16 residues. The germline gives CDR1 SGHNT, CDR2 YYREEE (reference sequence). The CDR3 loop is CASSLAGGTGKYEQYF. The CDR3 DNA reads TGTGCCAGCAGCTTGGCCGGCGGGACAGGGAAATACGAGCAGTACTTC.

J is TRBJ1-2 and V is TRBV5-6; possible D gene TRBD1, 6 bases. CDR1 SGHDT and CDR2 YYEEEE come from the germline V gene. This CDR3 has 12 amino acids. The V end was cut by 4 bases, the J end by 6 bases, with 10 bases between. The CDR3 DNA reads TGTGCCAGCAGCACCTACAGGGATGGCTACACCTTC. Amino acids: CASSTYRDGYTF. Drawing the rest from reference TRBV5-6 and TRBJ1-2, the complete variable domain is DAGVTQSPTHLIKTRGQQVTLRCSPKSGHDTVSWYQQALGQGPQFIFQYYEEEERQRGNFPDRFSGHQFPNYSSELNVNALLLGDSALYLCASSTYRDGYTFGSGTRLTVV.

The J gene is TRBJ2-7, the V gene TRBV7-2; D is undetermined. This CDR3 comprises 15 residues. The V gene lost 2 bases and the J gene lost 0 bases, with 11 bases spanning the gap. CDR1 is SGHTA and CDR2 is FQGNSA in the germline V gene. The CDR3 coding sequence is TGTGCCAGCAGCTTAAGTGTAGCCGCCTCCTACGAGCAGTACTTC. This sequence encodes CASSLSVAASYEQYF.

As regards this clone: One junction end disagrees with the germline gene, perhaps due to a read error. The chain uses TRBV9 and TRBJ2-3; 7 bases align to TRBD2. Germline V gene sequence: CDR1 SGDLS, CDR2 YYNGEE. CDR3 size: 19 residues. This CDR3 reads CASTVGPDPRDYSTDTQYF. The CDR3 DNA is TGTGCCAGCACCGTAGGGCCAGACCCCCGGGACTACAGCACAGATACGCAGTATTTT. The full variable domain, rest sourced from reference TRBV9 and TRBJ2-3, is DSGVTQTPKHLITATGQRVTLRCSPRSGDLSVYWYQQSLDQGLQFLIQYYNGEERAKGNILERFSAQQFPDLHSELNLSSLELGDSALYFCASTVGPDPRDYSTDTQYFGPGTRLTVL.